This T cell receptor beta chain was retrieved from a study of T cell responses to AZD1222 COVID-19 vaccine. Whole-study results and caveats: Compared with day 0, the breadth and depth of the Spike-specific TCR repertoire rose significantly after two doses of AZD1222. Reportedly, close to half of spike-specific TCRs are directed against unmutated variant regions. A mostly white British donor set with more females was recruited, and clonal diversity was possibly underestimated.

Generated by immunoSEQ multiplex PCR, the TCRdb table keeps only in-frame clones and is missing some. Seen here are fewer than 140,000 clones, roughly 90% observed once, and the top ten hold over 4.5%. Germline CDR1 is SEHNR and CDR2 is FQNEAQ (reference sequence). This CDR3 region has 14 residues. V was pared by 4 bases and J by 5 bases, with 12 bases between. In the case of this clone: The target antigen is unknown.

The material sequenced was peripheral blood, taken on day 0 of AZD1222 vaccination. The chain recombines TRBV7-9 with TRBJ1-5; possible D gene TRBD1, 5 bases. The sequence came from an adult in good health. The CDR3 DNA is TGTGCCAGCAGCTACGACAGTCGCCATCAGCCCCAGCATTTT. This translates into CASSYDSRHQPQHF.